This T cell receptor (beta chain) was recovered during a study of cytomegalovirus exposure and HLA in healthy donors. Study results and limitations: Common viral pathogens seemed to be connected with several of the most significant clusters, according to a later analysis.

Trimming took off 2 bases at V and 2 bases at J, with 10 bases between the two ends. The CDR3 has 15 residues. Germline CDR1 and CDR2: SGHRS and YFSETQ. The PCR was carried out with 60 Vbeta primers and 13 Jbeta primers. Clones were sequenced by immunoSEQ multiplex PCR, and TCRdb holds only the in-frame ones, with some missing. There are about 140,000 clones in the sample; roughly four fifths occur only once, and around 2% lies in the top ten. About this clone itself: The antigen is unknown.

The chain couples TRBV5-1 to TRBJ2-2; weak D call: TRBD2 (5 bases). This clonotype was obtained from a man aged 25-40 years in good health and CMV-seronegative. Material: PBMCs. CDR3 sequence: CASSFGRTNTGELFF. CDR3 coding DNA: TGCGCCAGCAGCTTTGGCAGGACTAACACCGGGGAGCTGTTTTTT. The whole variable domain, remainder taken from reference TRBV5-1 and TRBJ2-2, is KAGVTQTPRYLIKTRGQQVTLSCSPISGHRSVSWYQQTPGQGLQFLFEYFSETQRNKGNFPGRFSGRQFSNSRSEMNVSTLELGDSALYLCASSFGRTNTGELFFGEGSRLTVL.